One and the same sample provided the 32 T cell receptor beta chains below, sequenced in a study of technical replicates of blood from a few donors. Sequenced by immunoSEQ multiplex PCR; TCRdb stores in-frame clones only, minus some. This sample yields about 84,000 clones, of which roughly 98% are seen a single time; more than 0.12% belongs to the top ten. Sequenced: T cells isolated from PBMCs. These receptors originate from a human donor in good health.

This chain connects TRBV9 to TRBJ1-1, with D maybe TRBD1 (6 bases). V shed 4 bases and J shed 0 bases, with 13 bases lying between them. Germline CDR1 and CDR2: SGDLS and YYNGEE. This CDR3 spans 15 amino acids. CDR3 DNA sequence: TGTGCCAGCAGCCCCTGGACAGCTCTGAACACTGAAGCTTTCTTT. Translated: CASSPWTALNTEAFF.

This clone came up once. This chain links TRBV18 with TRBJ2-1; D possibly corresponds to TRBD2 (6 bases). Deletions cut 6 bases from V and 7 bases from J, with 19 bases between. CDR3 length: 15 amino acids. Per germline, CDR1 KGHSH and CDR2 LQKENI. Here the CDR3 DNA reads TGTGCCAGCTCCCGAGGGGCAGGAGGGGAAAATGAGCAGTTCTTC. Translated, it gives CASSRGAGGENEQFF. Full variable domain (missing parts from reference TRBV18 and TRBJ2-1): NAGVMQNPRHLVRRRGQEARLRCSPMKGHSHVYWYRQLPEEGLKFMVYLQKENIIDESGMPKERFSAEFPKEGPSILRIQQVVRGDSAAYFCASSRGAGGENEQFFGPGTRLTVL.

This clone was found once. The rearrangement joins TRBV19 to TRBJ1-4; D possibly corresponds to TRBD1 (5 bases). V dropped 5 bases and J dropped 7 bases, with 14 bases sitting between them. The CDR3 loop spans 14 amino acids. Per the germline V gene, CDR1 is LNHDA and CDR2 is SQIVND (reference sequence). CDR3 sequence (DNA): TGTGCCAGTAGTCTCCGGGACGGGGGTGAAAAACTGTTTTTT. Encoded protein: CASSLRDGGEKLFF.

The chain carries TRBV5-4 and TRBJ1-1; 9 positions agree with TRBD1. V shed 0 bases and J 2 bases; nucleotides not matched to a gene: 11. CDR3 size: 18 residues. From germline, CDR1 is SGHNT and CDR2 YYREEE (reference sequence). CDR3 protein: CASSLAPHRDRDNTEAFF. The CDR3 DNA reads TGTGCCAGCAGCTTGGCCCCCCACCGGGACAGGGACAACACTGAAGCTTTCTTT.

The chain employs TRBV14 and TRBJ1-1; D is undetermined. The ends were cut back, 0 bases at V and 0 bases at J, with 5 bases in the middle. The CDR3 sequence is 14 residues long. Per germline, CDR1 SGHDN and CDR2 FVKESK. CDR3 sequence (DNA): TGTGCCAGCAGCCAAGATTACTTGAACACTGAAGCTTTCTTT. Protein product: CASSQDYLNTEAFF.

This chain joins TRBV10-3 and TRBJ2-3, with D possibly TRBD1 on 6 matching bases. The germline gives CDR1 ENHRY, CDR2 SYGVKD. The CDR3 is 12 residues long. Trimming removed 5 bases from V and 4 bases from J, with 7 bases in between. The DNA of the CDR3 is TGTGCCATCAGTCAGGGGTCAGATACGCAGTATTTT. It is translated as CAISQGSDTQYF.

The chain employs TRBV6-1 and TRBJ1-2, with no clear D. The germline V gene encodes CDR1 MNHNS and CDR2 SASEGT. The CDR3 runs to 14 residues. V lost 7 bases and J 4 bases, leaving 16 bases between the germline ends. CDR3 residues: CASKLRFFVYGYTF. The CDR3 bases are TGTGCCAGCAAGTTGCGGTTTTTCGTCTATGGCTACACCTTC.

This chain uses TRBV28 with TRBJ1-5, with TRBD1 identical over 7 bases. The CDR3 has 14 amino acids. The V gene's germline CDR1 is MDHEN and CDR2 SYDVKM. With V trimmed by 3 bases and J by 4 bases, 3 bases remained unmatched. CDR3 region: CASSLTGPNQPQHF. The CDR3 coding sequence is TGTGCCAGCAGTTTGACAGGGCCGAATCAGCCCCAGCATTTT. Based on the CDR3 plus reference TRBV28 and TRBJ1-5, the full variable domain is DVKVTQSSRYLVKRTGEKVFLECVQDMDHENMFWYRQDPGLGLRLIYFSYDVKMKEKGDIPEGYSVSREKKERFSLILESASTNQTSMYLCASSLTGPNQPQHFGDGTRLSIL.

V and J are TRBV25-1 and TRBJ1-2, with 8 nucleotides matching TRBD1. The CDR3 contains 16 residues. Germline values: CDR1 MGHDK, CDR2 SYGVNS. The J segment lost 0 bases and the V segment lost 1 base, leaving 4 bases of the junction unmatched. Here the CDR3 reads CASSEFRTGPNYGYTF. CDR3 bases: TGTGCCAGCAGTGAATTTAGGACAGGGCCTAACTATGGCTACACCTTC.

The chain carries TRBV7-9 and TRBJ1-2; tentative D call: TRBD1 (6 bases). V dropped 6 bases and J dropped 4 bases, with 18 bases sitting between them. There are 15 residues in the CDR3. Germline CDR1 reads SEHNR; CDR2 reads FQNEAQ (reference sequence). The CDR3 spells CASSLGTGHSYGYTF. As DNA, the CDR3 is TGTGCCAGCAGTTTGGGCACGGGACACTCCTATGGCTACACCTTC. The complete variable domain, with remaining parts taken from reference TRBV7-9 and TRBJ1-2, reads DTGVSQNPRHKITKRGQNVTFRCDPISEHNRLYWYRQTLGQGPEFLTYFQNEAQLEKSRLLSDRFSAERPKGSFSTLEIQRTEQGDSAMYLCASSLGTGHSYGYTFGSGTRLTVV.

This sequence joins TRBV9 and TRBJ2-2, with 7 bases fitting TRBD2. In germline, CDR1 is SGDLS, CDR2 YYNGEE. The CDR3 spans 15 residues. V shed 0 bases and J 3 bases; nucleotides not matched to a gene: 2. CDR3 region: CASSVEREDTGELFF. In nucleotides, the CDR3 is TGTGCCAGCAGCGTAGAACGGGAGGACACCGGGGAGCTGTTTTTT.

The chain employs TRBV6-6 and TRBJ2-7; 9 nucleotides align to TRBD1. J was trimmed by 3 bases and V by 4 bases; bases with no gene match: 7. Looked up from germline, CDR1 is MNHNY and CDR2 is SVGAGI (reference sequence). The CDR3 length is 15 residues. In DNA form, the CDR3 reads TGTGCCAGCAGTTTACTCCGGGACAGGGACTACGAGCAGTACTTC. The encoded protein is CASSLLRDRDYEQYF.

The genes are TRBV28 and TRBJ2-3; 9 nucleotides align to TRBD1. Germline V gene lookup returns CDR1 MDHEN and CDR2 SYDVKM. Germline trimming cut 5 bases from V and 1 base from J; bases unmatched to any gene: 4. This CDR3 has 15 amino acids. CDR3 in amino acids: CASSQQGAGTDTQYF. The CDR3 region has the DNA TGTGCCAGCAGTCAACAGGGGGCTGGCACAGATACGCAGTATTTT.

The chain links TRBV9 to TRBJ2-7; 7 nucleotides align to TRBD2. V gave up 0 bases and J gave up 1 base; unmatched junction bases: 7. Germline V gene lookup returns CDR1 SGDLS and CDR2 YYNGEE. The CDR3 has 16 amino acids. In DNA form, the CDR3 reads TGTGCCAGCAGCGTAGATTCTAGCGGTACATCCTACGAGCAGTACTTC. This sequence encodes CASSVDSSGTSYEQYF.

The chain employs TRBV5-1 and TRBJ2-7, with D possibly matching TRBD1 (7 bases). The CDR3 extends over 15 amino acids. Germline V gene sequence: CDR1 SGHRS, CDR2 YFSETQ. V gave up 4 bases and J gave up 5 bases, with 19 bases separating them. CDR3 in DNA: TGCGCCAGCAGCCAGGGGGGAGGCGGGTCCCACGAGCAGTACTTC. As protein: CASSQGGGGSHEQYF.

The genes are TRBV6-1 and TRBJ1-1; TRBD1 might be the D (5 bases). Looked up from germline, CDR1 is MNHNS and CDR2 is SASEGT. CDR3 size: 13 residues. The V end lost 6 bases, the J end lost 1 base, and 9 bases lay between the germline ends. The CDR3 reads CASRADRNTEAFF. The CDR3 DNA reads as TGTGCCAGCAGAGCAGACAGGAACACTGAAGCTTTCTTT.

V usage is TRBV18 and J usage is TRBJ2-7; 7 bases are a match to TRBD1. Trimming removed 5 bases from V and 2 bases from J; junction bases left unmatched: 9. The CDR3 is 15 amino acids. Germline CDR1 KGHSH, CDR2 LQKENI. CDR3 amino acids: CASSLRGDSTYEQYF. The DNA for the CDR3 is TGTGCCAGCTCATTACGAGGGGACAGCACCTACGAGCAGTACTTC.

The gene calls are TRBV25-1 and TRBJ2-2; unclear D gene. The V gene's germline CDR1 is MGHDK and CDR2 SYGVNS. The CDR3 totals 13 residues. Trimming pared 1 base from V and 6 bases from J, leaving 6 bases between. CDR3 in DNA: TGTGCCAGCAGTGAATCTCGGGCCGGGGAGCTGTTTTTT. The encoded protein is CASSESRAGELFF.

The chain links TRBV10-2 to TRBJ1-5; no definite D call. Germline-derived CDR1 and CDR2 are WSHSY and SAAADI. V was trimmed by 1 base and J by 5 bases, leaving 18 bases between them. CDR3 length: 17 residues. The CDR3 region is CASSEFSSGRVHQPQHF. CDR3 coding DNA: TGCGCCAGCAGTGAGTTTTCATCTGGGCGGGTCCATCAGCCCCAGCATTTT.

The chain recombines TRBV7-2 with TRBJ2-3; possible D gene TRBD2, 6 bases. Germline lookup yields CDR1 SGHTA and CDR2 FQGNSA. Trimming stripped 5 bases from V and 7 bases from J, with 16 bases between. The CDR3 totals 14 residues. DNA of the CDR3: TGTGCCAGCAGCCAGGAGGGACTTCAGAATACGCAGTATTTT. Translated, it gives CASSQEGLQNTQYF.

This clone was seen just once. The V and J genes are TRBV7-6 and TRBJ2-2, with 12 bases that match TRBD2. Trimming took 5 bases from V and 0 from J; bases not matched to a gene: 10. The CDR3 totals 19 residues. Germline CDR1 SGHVS, CDR2 FNYEAQ. The CDR3 loop reads CASSDGLAGKSANTGELFF. The CDR3 DNA follows: TGTGCCAGCAGCGATGGACTAGCGGGAAAAAGCGCGAACACCGGGGAGCTGTTTTTT.

The rearrangement links TRBV7-9 to TRBJ1-1, with 7 bases fitting TRBD1. The germline CDR1 and CDR2 sequences are SEHNR and FQNEAQ (reference sequence). CDR3 length: 15 amino acids. J gave up 1 base and V 5 bases, and 7 bases lay outside the gene matches. This chain's CDR3 is CASSPDGTENTEAFF. The CDR3 DNA sequence: TGTGCCAGCAGCCCCGACGGGACAGAGAACACTGAAGCTTTCTTT.

The CDR3 reads CASMSEVNEQYF. CDR3 coding DNA: TGTGCCAGCATGTCGGAGGTGAACGAGCAGTACTTC. The V and J genes are TRBV6-5 and TRBJ2-7, with D maybe TRBD2 (5 bases). Trimming left V 7 bases short and J 5 bases short, with 12 bases between. This CDR3 spans 12 amino acids. The germline gives CDR1 MNHEY, CDR2 SVGAGI.

The genes are TRBV29-1 and TRBJ1-1, with 9 positions matching TRBD1. Germline-derived CDR1 and CDR2 are SQVTM and ANQGSEA. V trimming: 8 bases; J trimming: 4 bases; junction bases outside the gene matches: 20. The length of the CDR3 is 17 residues. The CDR3 loop reads CSIPPRTGAAGGTEAFF. The CDR3 DNA follows: TGCAGCATCCCTCCGAGGACAGGGGCCGCAGGAGGCACTGAAGCTTTCTTT.

V gene TRBV28 combines with J gene TRBJ2-2, with a possible D match to TRBD2 (6 bases). The CDR3 is made up of 13 amino acids. With 3 bases removed from V and 6 bases from J, the gap between germline ends came to 8 bases. Germline values: CDR1 MDHEN, CDR2 SYDVKM. The CDR3 region is CASSFGGSGELFF. The CDR3 DNA is TGTGCCAGCAGTTTTGGGGGGTCCGGGGAGCTGTTTTTT.

The J gene is TRBJ1-2, the V gene TRBV5-4, with a possible D match to TRBD1 (6 bases). CDR3 length equals 14 residues. Trimming shortened V by 1 base and J by 3 bases, and 10 bases separated the two germline ends. The germline V gene encodes CDR1 SGHNT and CDR2 YYREEE (reference sequence). The CDR3 bases are TGTGCCAGCAGCTTGATACAGGGAGACTATGGCTACACCTTC. Encoded protein: CASSLIQGDYGYTF.

This chain connects TRBV4-1 to TRBJ2-1; D perhaps matches TRBD1 (6 bases). With 5 bases removed from V and 8 bases from J, the gap between germline ends came to 16 bases. Germline CDR1 reads MGHRA; CDR2 reads YSYEKL. CDR3 length: 14 amino acids. The CDR3 spells CASSLVQGIDEQFF. The CDR3 DNA is TGCGCCAGCAGCTTGGTACAGGGTATCGATGAGCAGTTCTTC.

The J gene is TRBJ2-2, the V gene TRBV5-1; D not resolved. Trimming took off 0 bases at V and 7 bases at J, with 7 bases between the two ends. This CDR3 has 13 amino acids. In germline, CDR1 is SGHRS, CDR2 YFSETQ. The CDR3 DNA sequence: TGCGCCAGCAGCTTGGCTGGGCACGGGGAGCTGTTTTTT. Translated: CASSLAGHGELFF.

This sequence joins TRBV11-2 and TRBJ2-7; TRBD1 is a possible D gene (6 bases). Between the trimmed V and J ends, which lost 5 bases and 3 bases, there was a span of 14 bases. The CDR3 loop spans 14 amino acids. Germline assignment: CDR1 SGHAT and CDR2 FQNNGV. CDR3 loop: CASSPSTGNYEQYF. The DNA of the CDR3 is TGTGCCAGCAGCCCCTCGACAGGAAACTACGAGCAGTACTTC.

The chain is built from TRBV10-3 and TRBJ1-1; TRBD1 matches 7 bases. This CDR3 region has 13 residues. Looked up from germline, CDR1 is ENHRY and CDR2 is SYGVKD. The J segment lost 3 bases and the V segment lost 6 bases, leaving 4 bases of the junction unmatched. The CDR3 loop is CAIRNRGDTEAFF. The CDR3 nucleotides read TGTGCCATCAGAAACAGGGGCGACACTGAAGCTTTCTTT.

The CDR3 region has the DNA TGCGCCAGCAGCTTGGGGGTCGGCGGGAGGTTTTACGAGCAGTACTTC. This codes for CASSLGVGGRFYEQYF. The J gene is TRBJ2-7, the V gene TRBV5-1, with 8 bases aligning to TRBD2. The CDR3 length is 16 residues. V gave up 0 bases and J gave up 4 bases; unmatched junction bases: 9. The germline CDR1 and CDR2 sequences are SGHRS and YFSETQ.

This chain's CDR3 is CASSFIVPLSDYGYTF. CDR3 sequence (DNA): TGTGCCAGTAGTTTCATCGTTCCACTATCTGACTATGGCTACACCTTC. The genes are TRBV19 and TRBJ1-2; D gene ambiguous. The CDR3 extends over 16 amino acids. Trimming pared 5 bases from V and 3 bases from J, leaving 19 bases between. Germline assignment: CDR1 LNHDA and CDR2 SQIVND (reference sequence).